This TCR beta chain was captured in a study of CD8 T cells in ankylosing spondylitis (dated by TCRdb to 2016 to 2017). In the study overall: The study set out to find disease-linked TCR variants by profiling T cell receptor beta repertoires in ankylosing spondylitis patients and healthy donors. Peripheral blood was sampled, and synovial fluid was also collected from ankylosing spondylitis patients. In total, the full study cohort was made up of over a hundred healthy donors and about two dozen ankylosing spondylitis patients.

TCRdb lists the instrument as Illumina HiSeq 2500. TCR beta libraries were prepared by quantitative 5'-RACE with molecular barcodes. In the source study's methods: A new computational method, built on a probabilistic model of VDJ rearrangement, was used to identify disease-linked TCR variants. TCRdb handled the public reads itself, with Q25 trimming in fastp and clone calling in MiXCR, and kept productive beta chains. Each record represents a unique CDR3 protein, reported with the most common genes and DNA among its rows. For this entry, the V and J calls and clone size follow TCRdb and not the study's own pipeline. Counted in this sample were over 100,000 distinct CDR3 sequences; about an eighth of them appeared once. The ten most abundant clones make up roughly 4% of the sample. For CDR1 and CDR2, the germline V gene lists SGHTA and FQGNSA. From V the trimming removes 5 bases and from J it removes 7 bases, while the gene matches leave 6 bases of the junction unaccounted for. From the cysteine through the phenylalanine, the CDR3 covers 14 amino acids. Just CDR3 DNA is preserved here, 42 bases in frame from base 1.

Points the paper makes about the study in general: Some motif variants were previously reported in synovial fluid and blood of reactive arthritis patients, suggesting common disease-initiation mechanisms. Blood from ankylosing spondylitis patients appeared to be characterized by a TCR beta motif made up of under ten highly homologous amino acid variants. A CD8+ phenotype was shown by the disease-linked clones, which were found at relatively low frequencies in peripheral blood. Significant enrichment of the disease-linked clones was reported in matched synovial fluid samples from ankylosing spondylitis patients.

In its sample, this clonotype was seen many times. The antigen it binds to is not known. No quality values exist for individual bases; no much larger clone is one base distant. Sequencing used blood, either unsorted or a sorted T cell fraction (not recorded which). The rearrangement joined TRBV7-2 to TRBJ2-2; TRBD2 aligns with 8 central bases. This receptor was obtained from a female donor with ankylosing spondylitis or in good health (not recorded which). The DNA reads TGTGCCAGCAGCCCCCGACTAGCGCGCGGGGAGCTGTTTTTT. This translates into CASSPRLARGELFF.